This TCR beta chain was recorded in a study of blood T cell repertoires in COVID-19. Note on this clone: The sample carries other DNA sequences with the same CDR3.

Per the authors' pipeline: Amplification of reference gene primers provided the estimated nucleated cell counts. Sequencing used immunoSEQ multiplex PCR; TCRdb keeps in-frame clones, though not all of them. V and J calls and clone size are copied from that table; D and trimming were computed from the DNA. In the table there are around 700,000 clones, 75% to 90% of which are singletons. The V gene's germline CDR1 is SGDLS and CDR2 YYNGEE. V lost 2 bases and J lost 2, with 7 bases in between. This CDR3 has 13 residues. This sequence joins TRBV9 and TRBJ1-2, with D possibly matching TRBD1 (5 bases). Sequencing was carried out using peripheral blood. This TCR was sampled from a woman aged 18-29 years with acute or convalescent COVID-19. The chain's CDR3 is CASSVGGNYGYTF. CDR3 nucleotides: TGTGCCAGCAGCGTGGGGGGGAACTATGGCTACACCTTC.